This paragraph reports one T cell receptor (beta chain). Primers for the PCR totalled 60 Vbeta and 13 Jbeta. The data were produced by immunoSEQ multiplex PCR, yet TCRdb's version contains in-frame clones alone and is incomplete. The data contain some 160,000 clones, about 78% of them singletons. This sample is part of a study of cytomegalovirus exposure and HLA in healthy donors. Germline V gene lookup returns CDR1 MDHEN and CDR2 SYDVKM. V gave up 6 bases and J gave up 4 bases; unmatched junction bases: 10. The CDR3 has 15 residues. The receptor's source is a man aged 55 to 70 in good health and CMV-seronegative. The chain couples TRBV28 to TRBJ1-2; the match to TRBD1 covers 8 bases. Specimen: PBMCs. In DNA form, the CDR3 reads TGTGCCAGCAGCCTCCGGGACAGGTTACTCTATGGCTACACCTTC. Its protein product is CASSLRDRLLYGYTF.